These 5 T cell receptor beta chains originate from one sample sequenced in a study of T cells after yellow fever vaccination. TCRdb independently ran MiXCR on the 5' RACE reads; one entry per CDR3 protein. The table records some 250,000 distinct CDR3 sequences, 3.6% of them present only once. Sequenced material: PBMCs, taken 15 days after the yellow fever booster vaccination. The source of these receptors is a man aged 18 to 30 who received the YFV17D yellow fever vaccine.

This clonotype has a count of ten or more. The V and J genes are TRBV11-2 and TRBJ1-2; the match to TRBD1 covers 8 bases. Germline CDR1 SGHAT, CDR2 FQNNGV. V dropped 5 bases and J dropped 4; count of bases not matched to a gene: 6. This CDR3 comprises 14 residues. CDR3 in amino acids: CASSMQGAGYGYTF. Here the CDR3 DNA reads TGTGCCAGCAGCATGCAGGGGGCGGGCTATGGCTACACCTTC.

A remark on this clonotype: A much larger clone is a single base away; this may be a read error. The rearrangement uses TRBV29-1 and TRBJ1-1, with D unresolved. The V and J ends lost 3 bases and 11 bases respectively, with 4 bases between them. Germline loops: CDR1 SQVTM, CDR2 ANQGSEA. The CDR3 length is 8 residues. The CDR3 DNA is TGCAGCGTTGATCTGGCTTTCTTT. Protein: CSVDLAFF.

This clonotype has a count of ten or more. The V call is TRBV7-9, the J call TRBJ2-3; D perhaps matches TRBD2 (7 bases). CDR3 length: 14 residues. Trimming took off 3 bases at V and 6 bases at J, with 13 bases between the two ends. Germline CDR1 is SEHNR and CDR2 is FQNEAQ (reference sequence). CDR3 region: CASSLPEGGDTQYF. CDR3 coding DNA: TGTGCCAGCAGCTTGCCGGAGGGGGGGGATACGCAGTATTTT.

J is TRBJ1-2 and V is TRBV12-3 or TRBV12-4; 8 bases map to TRBD1. This CDR3 has 16 amino acids. J lost 2 bases, V lost 3 bases, and 8 bases had no gene match. As DNA, the CDR3 is TGTGCCAGCAGTTTGCAAGTGGACAGGGAAAACTATGGCTACACCTTC. Its translation: CASSLQVDRENYGYTF.

This clonotype was seen many times. The V call is TRBV28, the J call TRBJ2-3; 8 bases line up with TRBD2. J gave up 0 bases and V 3 bases, and 5 bases lay outside the gene matches. CDR3 length: 16 amino acids. Germline CDR1 MDHEN, CDR2 SYDVKM. CDR3 sequence (DNA): TGTGCCAGCAGTTTGGCGGCTAGCGGGAGCACAGATACGCAGTATTTT. Its translation: CASSLAASGSTDTQYF.